Below, one T cell receptor (beta chain) is given with its context. The use of a sample-barcoded 5' primer and a J-beta primer mix characterized a second PCR of 7 to 11 cycles. Each sample yielded at least 2.5 million CDR3-containing paired-end reads. One entry per CDR3 protein results from TCRdb running MiXCR on the 5' RACE reads. The repertoire consists of approximately 790,000 distinct CDR3 sequences, with approximately 65% occurring once and the leading ten covering 25% to 30%. The CDR3 covers 14 residues. CDR1 is MDHEN and CDR2 is SYDVKM in the germline V gene. Trimming removed 5 bases at V and 0 bases at J, with 11 bases between. These data originate in a study of blood T cells in healthy people across ages.

The source material was blood. The chain combines TRBV28 with TRBJ2-7; tentative D call: TRBD2 (5 bases). The clonotype was recovered from a man under 40 in good health. The DNA for the CDR3 is TGTGCCAGCAGTCCCCCGGGGTCCTCCTACGAGCAGTACTTC. Residues: CASSPPGSSYEQYF.